Listed below are T cell receptor beta chains from one sample, sequenced in a study of chemoradiotherapy in HPV16-positive cancers. Profiling relied on immunoSEQ multiplex PCR, and the TCRdb table lists in-frame clones only, not all of them. The sample contains tens of thousands of clones, 89% of which appear only once. The sample consisted of blood, taken from a patient who underwent chemoradiotherapy. These receptors were taken from a human donor with HPV-associated anogenital cancer. Both conserved end residues are part of each CDR3. The D gene is left open where the match is weak. A clone size is listed for some rows: how often the clone was seen (once, few, many), or a class if it is expanded.

clone_size: NA; v_call: TRBV25-1; d_call: NA; j_call: TRBJ2-1; cdr3_aa: CASSAGPGNEQFF; cdr3_nt: TGTGCCAGCAGTGCGGGTCCGGGGAATGAGCAGTTCTTC
clone_size: NA; v_call: TRBV18; d_call: NA; j_call: TRBJ1-1; cdr3_aa: CASSLDTLTSTEAFF; cdr3_nt: TGTGCCAGCTCACTGGACACCTTAACTAGCACTGAAGCTTTCTTT
clone_size: few; v_call: TRBV6-5; d_call: TRBD1; j_call: TRBJ1-1; cdr3_aa: CASSTGTGKTEAFF; cdr3_nt: TGTGCCAGCAGTACCGGGACAGGGAAAACTGAAGCTTTCTTT
clone_size: NA; v_call: TRBV19; d_call: NA; j_call: TRBJ2-7; cdr3_aa: CASSIGVGGPYEQYF; cdr3_nt: TGTGCCAGTAGTATTGGGGTTGGGGGGCCCTACGAGCAGTACTTC
clone_size: NA; v_call: TRBV2; d_call: NA; j_call: TRBJ2-7; cdr3_aa: CASGESTSSYEQYF; cdr3_nt: TGTGCCAGCGGAGAGAGTACCAGTTCCTACGAGCAGTACTTC
clone_size: once; v_call: TRBV5-1; d_call: NA; j_call: TRBJ1-5; cdr3_aa: CASSLAGKDQPQHF; cdr3_nt: TGCGCCAGCAGCTTGGCTGGGAAAGATCAGCCCCAGCATTTT
clone_size: NA; v_call: TRBV6-5; d_call: NA; j_call: TRBJ1-1; cdr3_aa: CASRSLRNTEAFF; cdr3_nt: TGTGCCAGCAGATCGCTTAGGAACACTGAAGCTTTCTTT
clone_size: once; v_call: TRBV6-5; d_call: NA; j_call: TRBJ1-5; cdr3_aa: CASSQDIASNQPQHF; cdr3_nt: TGTGCCAGCAGTCAAGACATCGCCAGCAATCAGCCCCAGCATTTT
clone_size: NA; v_call: TRBV5-1; d_call: NA; j_call: TRBJ2-3; cdr3_aa: CASSLKEGPDTQYF; cdr3_nt: TGCGCCAGCAGCTTGAAGGAGGGCCCAGATACGCAGTATTTT
clone_size: NA; v_call: TRBV18; d_call: NA; j_call: TRBJ1-4; cdr3_aa: CASSRGDPTNEKLFF; cdr3_nt: TGTGCCAGCTCCCGTGGGGACCCAACTAATGAAAAACTGTTTTTT
clone_size: NA; v_call: TRBV7-9; d_call: NA; j_call: TRBJ2-1; cdr3_aa: CASMAGRAAYNEQFF; cdr3_nt: TGTGCCAGCATGGCCGGCAGGGCTGCCTACAATGAGCAGTTCTTC
clone_size: NA; v_call: TRBV6-6; d_call: TRBD1; j_call: TRBJ1-4; cdr3_aa: CASSYTGQGTREKLFF; cdr3_nt: TGTGCCAGCAGTTACACCGGACAGGGAACGAGGGAAAAACTGTTTTTT
clone_size: NA; v_call: TRBV7-9; d_call: TRBD2; j_call: TRBJ2-1; cdr3_aa: CASSLRTRRHEQFF; cdr3_nt: TGTGCCAGCAGCTTAAGGACTAGGAGACATGAGCAGTTCTTC
clone_size: NA; v_call: TRBV7-9; d_call: NA; j_call: TRBJ1-1; cdr3_aa: CASSSRRDTEAFF; cdr3_nt: TGTGCCAGCAGCTCCAGGAGGGACACTGAAGCTTTCTTT
clone_size: NA; v_call: TRBV5-1; d_call: TRBD1; j_call: TRBJ2-7; cdr3_aa: CASSPGQGAHEQYF; cdr3_nt: TGCGCCAGCAGCCCGGGACAGGGGGCCCACGAGCAGTACTTC
clone_size: NA; v_call: TRBV12-5; d_call: TRBD1; j_call: TRBJ2-2; cdr3_aa: CASGRPTGQSTGELFF; cdr3_nt: TGTGCTAGTGGTAGACCGACAGGGCAGAGCACCGGGGAGCTGTTTTTT
clone_size: NA; v_call: TRBV14; d_call: TRBD1; j_call: TRBJ1-4; cdr3_aa: CASSLRTGATTQEKLFF; cdr3_nt: TGTGCCAGCAGCCTCCGGACAGGGGCGACGACACAAGAAAAACTGTTTTTT
clone_size: NA; v_call: TRBV15; d_call: NA; j_call: TRBJ2-5; cdr3_aa: CATSRDPIVQETQYF; cdr3_nt: TGTGCCACCAGCAGAGACCCGATAGTCCAAGAGACCCAGTACTTC